This T cell receptor beta chain stems from a study of shared clonotypes between healthy human individuals. Repertoires were generated with immunoSEQ multiplex PCR, while TCRdb's copy carries only in-frame clones and drops some. This sample yields about 980,000 clones, of which more than 75% are seen a single time; over 1.3% belongs to the top ten. Germline trimming cut 0 bases from V and 8 bases from J; bases unmatched to any gene: 6. The CDR3 loop spans 15 amino acids. From germline, CDR1 is MNHEY and CDR2 SVGAGI. This clone came up once. Antigen specificity is unknown. Findings and caveats of the study: Rarefaction exposed incomplete sorted-subset sequencing despite large depth.

Only Caucasian adults living in Nashville, Tennessee served as donors. This TCR was sampled from a young man in good health. Sequencing input: memory CD4+ T cells sorted from blood. As for subset: CD45RA-negative fraction. The V gene is TRBV6-5, the J gene TRBJ1-4, with TRBD1 identical over 7 bases. CDR3 coding DNA: TGTGCCAGCAGTTACTCCGACAGGGTGCAGGAAAAACTGTTTTTT. Protein product: CASSYSDRVQEKLFF.